This T cell receptor (beta chain) comes out of a study of T cell repertoires in cytomegalovirus infection. Study context: CMV epitopes that were recently identified and HLA-C-restricted were used alongside well-studied HLA-B-restricted ones. From public TCR beta signatures came an indication of both CMV infection and matching HLA type.

MiXCR, applied by TCRdb to the reads, yields one record per CDR3 protein. Of 200,000 to 250,000 distinct CDR3 sequences in the sample, about 38% were seen once. Note on this clonotype: No antigen is known for it.

Study conclusions and caveats: HLA-C-restricted CMV-specific TCR beta clonotypes prevailed in the ex vivo response. Summed frequency of shared TCR beta families picked out CMV carriers who also had the relevant HLA.

V was pared by 3 bases and J by 6 bases, with 6 bases of the junction left unmatched. The CDR3 extends over 15 amino acids. The germline CDR1 and CDR2 sequences are SGHNT and YYREEE (reference sequence). This material consisted of CD8+ T cells from cultured PBMCs, taken from culture after CMV antigen stimulation. The V and J genes are TRBV5-4 and TRBJ2-1; TRBD2 aligns across 10 bases. The sequence was collected from a human donor in good health (CMV status not recorded). Some clones in this sample may be carry-over from other donors' samples. CDR3 loop: CASSSGTSEGNEQFF. CDR3 in DNA: TGTGCCAGCAGCTCCGGGACTAGCGAGGGCAATGAGCAGTTCTTC.